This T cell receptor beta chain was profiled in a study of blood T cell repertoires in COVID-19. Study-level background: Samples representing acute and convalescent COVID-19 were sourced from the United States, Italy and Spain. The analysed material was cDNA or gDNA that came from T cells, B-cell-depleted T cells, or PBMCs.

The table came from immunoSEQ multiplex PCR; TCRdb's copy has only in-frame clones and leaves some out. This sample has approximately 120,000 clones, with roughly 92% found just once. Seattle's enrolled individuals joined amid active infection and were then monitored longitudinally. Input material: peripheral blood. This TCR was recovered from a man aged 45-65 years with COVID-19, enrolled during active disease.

CDR3 coding DNA: TGCGCCAGCAAGGGGTCCGGGCTGACCACCACTGAAGCTTTCTTT. Its protein product is CASKGSGLTTTEAFF. V gene TRBV5-1 combines with J gene TRBJ1-1, with a weak D call TRBD1 (5 bases). Trimming removed 6 bases at V and 4 bases at J, with 19 bases between. The CDR3 totals 15 residues. Germline V gene lookup returns CDR1 SGHRS and CDR2 YFSETQ.